Shown below are 8 T cell receptor beta chains from a single sample sequenced in a study of regulatory and conventional T cells in RAG deficiency. The repertoire was sequenced with immunoSEQ multiplex PCR; TCRdb's copy has only in-frame clones and lacks some. The sample consists of roughly 30,000 clones, just over 90% of them appearing once. Genomic DNA came from blood regulatory T cells gated CD4+ CD25-high CD127-low. Separately, the same data were catalogued under a study of regulatory T cells. That paper states: The primer mix had 52 TRBV and 13 TRBJ primers.

The sequenced material came from Tregs sorted from blood. Receptors were obtained from a human donor in good health.

The chain uses TRBV6-1 and TRBJ1-4; D unclear. The germline V gene encodes CDR1 MNHNS and CDR2 SASEGT. The CDR3 has 13 amino acids. Trimming shortened V by 5 bases and J by 6 bases, and 10 bases separated the two germline ends. CDR3 sequence reads: CASSPRTDEKLFF. In DNA form, the CDR3 reads TGTGCCAGCAGTCCAAGGACGGATGAAAAACTGTTTTTT.

This rearrangement joins TRBV2 to TRBJ1-1; maybe TRBD1 (6 bases). V lost 3 bases, J lost 6 bases, and 17 bases lay in between. The CDR3 runs 15 residues. The germline gives CDR1 SNHLY, CDR2 FYNNEI. The CDR3 spells CASSEQGRKFAEAFF. CDR3 nucleotides: TGTGCCAGCAGTGAGCAGGGGAGGAAATTCGCTGAAGCTTTCTTT.

The chain joins TRBV30 to TRBJ2-7, with D uncertain. The germline gives CDR1 GTSNPN, CDR2 SVGIG (reference sequence). This CDR3 is built from 15 residues. Trimming stripped 0 bases from V and 2 bases from J, with 14 bases between. Here the CDR3 DNA reads TGTGCCTGGAGTGTACGGGCAGTAGTCACCTACGAGCAGTACTTC. It is translated as CAWSVRAVVTYEQYF.

With regard to this clone: This sample also contains other DNA sequences that code for the same CDR3. CDR3 sequence (DNA): TGTGCCAGCAGCGTTGGGACAGGAAGTTCACATTCACCCCTCCACTTT. This translates into CASSVGTGSSHSPLHF. V is TRBV9 and J is TRBJ1-6; 8 bases map to TRBD1. CDR1 is SGDLS and CDR2 is YYNGEE in the germline V gene. V trimming: 2 bases; J trimming: 8 bases; junction bases outside the gene matches: 9. The CDR3 is 16 amino acids.

The J gene is TRBJ1-6, the V gene TRBV5-4; no clear D. This CDR3 region has 13 residues. Trimming left V 7 bases short and J 3 bases short, with 8 bases between. The V gene's germline CDR1 is SGHNT and CDR2 YYREEE (reference sequence). CDR3 in DNA: TGTGCCAGCTCGACGGGCTATAATTCACCCCTCCACTTT. Its protein is CASSTGYNSPLHF. Using reference TRBV5-4 and TRBJ1-6 for the parts outside the CDR3, the full variable domain is ETGVTQSPTHLIKTRGQQVTLRCSSQSGHNTVSWYQQALGQGPQFIFQYYREEENGRGNFPPRFSGLQFPNYSSELNVNALELDDSALYLCASSTGYNSPLHFGNGTRLTVT.

The V and J genes are TRBV11-2 and TRBJ2-7, with TRBD2 matching 11 bases. Germline V lookup: CDR1 SGHAT, CDR2 FQNNGV. V shed 3 bases, J shed 3 bases, and the junction held 4 bases outside the gene matches. There are 15 residues in the CDR3. In DNA, the CDR3 is TGTGCCAGCAGCTTCGGACTAGCGGGCTACTACGAGCAGTACTTC. As protein: CASSFGLAGYYEQYF.

The chain uses TRBV4-1 and TRBJ2-1, with 8 bases that match TRBD2. CDR1 is MGHRA and CDR2 is YSYEKL in the germline V gene. The CDR3 consists of 17 residues. The V segment lost 3 bases and the J segment 1 base; nucleotides outside the gene matches: 8. In DNA, the CDR3 is TGCGCCAGCAGCCACCCCCCCGGGGGGGTTTCCTACAATGAGCAGTTCTTC. Protein product: CASSHPPGGVSYNEQFF.

V is TRBV5-1 and J is TRBJ1-1, with 7 bases aligning to TRBD1. The CDR3 has 15 residues. CDR1 and CDR2 from the germline V gene are SGHRS and YFSETQ. The V gene end was trimmed by 0 bases and the J gene end by 0 bases; junction bases not matched to a gene: 2. The CDR3 sequence: CASSLGDRMNTEAFF. CDR3 sequence (DNA): TGCGCCAGCAGCTTGGGGGACAGAATGAACACTGAAGCTTTCTTT.